The clone carrying this TCR beta chain came up a few times. What it binds is unknown. Germline trimming cut 3 bases from V and 5 bases from J; bases unmatched to any gene: 14. CDR3 length: 16 residues. Per the germline V gene, CDR1 is SQVTM and CDR2 is ANQGSEA. The sample originates from a study of T cell responses to AZD1222 COVID-19 vaccine. The table came from immunoSEQ multiplex PCR; TCRdb's copy has only in-frame clones and leaves some out. The profile shows roughly 72,000 clones, roughly 88% of them singletons. Study results and limitations: Distributed over spike, vaccine-associated CD4 TCRs predominated at 160-218 and 743-854. Among the donors, most were white British and more were female, and clonal diversity was possibly underestimated. Only five to seven AZD1222 recipients tested seropositive at baseline. Per reports, nearly half of all spike-specific TCRs target regions that are unmutated in variants.

The TCR sequence derives from an adult who received the MenACWY meningococcal vaccine as a control. This rearrangement joins TRBV29-1 to TRBJ2-5, with TRBD1 matching over 8 bases. The source material was peripheral blood, sampled 28 days after the second dose of the MenACWY control vaccine. This CDR3 is CSVDSGQGPVGETQYF. CDR3 DNA sequence: TGCAGCGTTGATAGCGGACAGGGTCCTGTAGGGGAGACCCAGTACTTC.